The 20 T cell receptor beta chains presented below share a single source sample, sequenced in a study of CD8 T cells in ankylosing spondylitis. General study findings and limits: In ankylosing spondylitis blood, a motif of eight highly homologous TCR beta variants appeared characteristic.

TCRdb used MiXCR to reprocess the 5' RACE reads, holding one entry per CDR3 protein. The table records 390,000 or so distinct CDR3 sequences, more than 20% of them present only once. These receptors' targets are unknown. Sequencing was done on a sample of blood, either unsorted or a sorted T cell fraction (not recorded which). The receptors originated from a male donor with ankylosing spondylitis.

Only a few counts were recorded for this clonotype. The gene calls are TRBV7-9 and TRBJ2-5; 8 nucleotides align to TRBD1. CDR3 size: 15 residues. Germline V gene sequence: CDR1 SEHNR, CDR2 FQNEAQ (reference sequence). V lost 5 bases, J lost 3 bases, and 8 bases stayed unmatched. The CDR3 region has the DNA TGTGCCAGCAGCCCAGGACAGGGTGGTGAAGAGACCCAGTACTTC. Translated: CASSPGQGGEETQYF.

This chain joins TRBV25-1 and TRBJ2-3; D ambiguous. V was shortened by 2 bases and J by 0 bases, with 12 bases between the two germline ends. In germline, CDR1 is MGHDK, CDR2 SYGVNS. This CDR3 contains 16 residues. This CDR3 is CASSEGPTTSTDTQYF. As DNA, the CDR3 is TGTGCCAGCAGTGAAGGTCCTACCACTAGCACAGATACGCAGTATTTT.

This chain links TRBV5-1 with TRBJ2-5; D is possibly TRBD1 (5 bases). Per germline, CDR1 SGHRS and CDR2 YFSETQ. There are 14 residues in the CDR3. V lost 2 bases to trimming and J lost 4 bases, with 12 bases between them. CDR3 in DNA: TGCGCCAGCAGCTTCGACAGCAACAGAGAGACCCAGTACTTC. Protein product: CASSFDSNRETQYF.

There are a few counts of this clonotype. The gene calls are TRBV3-1 and TRBJ2-2, with 10 bases matching TRBD2. The V segment lost 4 bases and the J segment 1 base; nucleotides outside the gene matches: 3. Germline loops: CDR1 LGHDT, CDR2 YNNKEL (reference sequence). This CDR3 is built from 16 residues. The CDR3 region is CASSLWTSGNTGELFF. CDR3 nucleotides: TGTGCCAGCAGCCTGTGGACTAGCGGGAACACCGGGGAGCTGTTTTTT.

The count of this clonotype is one. The V and J genes are TRBV12-5 and TRBJ1-5, with 9 bases aligning to TRBD1. J was trimmed by 5 bases and V by 1 base; bases with no gene match: 3. The CDR3 runs 15 residues. Germline-derived CDR1 and CDR2 are LGHNT and FRNRAP. The CDR3 DNA sequence: TGTGCTAGTGGTTTGGGACAGGGGGGATATCAGCCCCAGCATTTT. It yields the protein CASGLGQGGYQPQHF. Supplemented by reference TRBV12-5 and TRBJ1-5, the full variable domain reads DARVTQTPRHKVTEMGQEVTMRCQPILGHNTVFWYRQTMMQGLELLAYFRNRAPLDDSGMPKDRFSAEMPDATLATLKIQPSEPRDSAVYFCASGLGQGGYQPQHFGDGTRLSIL.

J is TRBJ2-3 and V is TRBV4-3; TRBD2 is a possible D gene (5 bases). The CDR3 totals 15 residues. CDR1 and CDR2 from the germline V gene are LGHNA and YSLEER. With 3 bases removed from V and 0 bases from J, the gap between germline ends came to 10 bases. CDR3: CASSHEGGSTDTQYF. The CDR3 DNA reads TGCGCCAGCAGCCACGAAGGCGGGAGCACAGATACGCAGTATTTT.

This clonotype was observed a few times. This chain uses TRBV6-2 or TRBV6-3 with TRBJ1-4; D perhaps matches TRBD1 (6 bases). Germline V gene lookup returns CDR1 MNHEY and CDR2 SVGEGT. Between the trimmed V and J ends, which lost 0 bases and 7 bases, there was a span of 12 bases. This CDR3 region has 15 residues. The CDR3 region is CASSYSTQGGEKLFF. The CDR3 bases are TGTGCCAGCAGTTACTCGACACAGGGAGGTGAAAAACTGTTTTTT.

The chain joins TRBV25-1 to TRBJ1-2, with D possibly TRBD1 on 5 matching bases. V lost 7 bases, J lost 3 bases, and 18 bases lay in between. The CDR3 has 15 residues. From germline, CDR1 is MGHDK and CDR2 SYGVNS. This CDR3 is CASTKTGPGDYGYTF. The DNA of the CDR3 is TGTGCCAGCACTAAAACTGGACCGGGGGACTATGGCTACACCTTC.

J is TRBJ2-1 and V is TRBV28; 7 positions agree with TRBD1. V lost 7 bases, J lost 5 bases, and 11 bases stayed unmatched. CDR3 length: 15 amino acids. The V gene's germline CDR1 is MDHEN and CDR2 SYDVKM. CDR3 nucleotides: TGTGCCAGCAAAAAGCAGGGACAGCCAGACAATGAGCAGTTCTTC. Protein product: CASKKQGQPDNEQFF.

This sequence joins TRBV4-1 and TRBJ2-5; TRBD2 is a possible D gene (6 bases). The V gene lost 0 bases and the J gene lost 7 bases, with 18 bases spanning the gap. Germline CDR1 reads MGHRA; CDR2 reads YSYEKL. The CDR3 spans 16 residues. In DNA form, the CDR3 reads TGCGCCAGCAGCCAAGATGCGGGGTCATCCAAGAGGACCCAGTACTTC. It encodes CASSQDAGSSKRTQYF.

The rearrangement joins TRBV20-1 to TRBJ2-2, with D possibly TRBD1 on 5 matching bases. Trimming took 1 base from V and 3 from J, leaving 9 bases between them. The CDR3 has 14 amino acids. Germline V CDR1 and CDR2: DFQATT, SNEGSKA (reference sequence). This chain's CDR3 is CSARADIYTGELFF. CDR3 bases: TGCAGTGCTAGAGCGGACATTTACACCGGGGAGCTGTTTTTT.

This clonotype was seen more than once but under ten times. The chain carries TRBV12-3 or TRBV12-4 and TRBJ1-2; TRBD1 is a possible D gene (5 bases). V lost 3 bases to trimming and J lost 3 bases, with 11 bases between them. This CDR3 is built from 14 residues. The CDR3: CASSFTGGDYGYTF. CDR3 nucleotides: TGTGCCAGCAGTTTTACGGGGGGGGACTATGGCTACACCTTC.

This clonotype was counted at least ten times. The rearrangement joins TRBV29-1 to TRBJ2-7; D is perhaps TRBD1 (6 bases). CDR1 and CDR2 (germline): SQVTM, ANQGSEA. V lost 7 bases to trimming and J lost 1 base, with 17 bases between them. This CDR3 region has 14 residues. The CDR3 coding sequence is TGCAGCGCCCGACCGACAGGACCTTCCTACGAGCAGTACTTC. The encoded protein is CSARPTGPSYEQYF.

The chain uses TRBV6-5 and TRBJ2-3; D not resolved. V lost 2 bases and J lost 4, with 13 bases in between. Germline values: CDR1 MNHEY, CDR2 SVGAGI. This CDR3 spans 15 amino acids. The CDR3 spells CASSYATQPPDTQYF. The CDR3 region has the DNA TGTGCCAGCAGTTACGCGACTCAACCGCCAGATACGCAGTATTTT.

The rearrangement links TRBV2 to TRBJ1-2; D remains ambiguous. This CDR3 is 12 amino acids long. Trimming took 7 bases from V and 5 from J, leaving 11 bases between them. Germline assignment: CDR1 SNHLY and CDR2 FYNNEI. CDR3 amino acids: CASMRGRYGYTF. For the CDR3, the DNA is TGTGCCAGCATGCGAGGCAGATATGGCTACACCTTC.

This clonotype was seen at least ten times. V and J are TRBV9 and TRBJ2-1, with D perhaps given as TRBD1 or TRBD2 (5 bases each). Trimming shortened V by 0 bases and J by 3 bases, and 7 bases separated the two germline ends. The CDR3 is made up of 14 amino acids. The germline gives CDR1 SGDLS, CDR2 YYNGEE. The DNA of the CDR3 is TGTGCCAGCAGCGTAGGGGGGTACTACAATGAGCAGTTCTTC. Its translation is CASSVGGYYNEQFF.

This clonotype was counted only a few times. The chain carries TRBV20-1 and TRBJ2-3, with 12 bases identical to TRBD2. The junction had 10 bases not matched to a gene; V was cut back by 7 bases and J by 2 bases. Germline CDR1 reads DFQATT; CDR2 reads SNEGSKA (reference sequence). This CDR3 spans 16 amino acids. The CDR3 nucleotides read TGCAGTGTATCGGGACTAGCGGGCGTAAACACAGATACGCAGTATTTT. It specifies CSVSGLAGVNTDTQYF.

In this sample, this clonotype turned up a few times. This chain uses TRBV5-1 with TRBJ2-7; maybe TRBD1 (5 bases). Germline CDR1 reads SGHRS; CDR2 reads YFSETQ. V was cut by 1 base and J by 5 bases, with 13 bases left in between. The CDR3 is 14 residues long. The CDR3 DNA is TGCGCCAGCAGCTTGTGGCAGGGTAGAAACGAGCAGTACTTC. Protein sequence: CASSLWQGRNEQYF.

The V gene is TRBV20-1, the J gene TRBJ2-7, with D possibly being TRBD1 (5 bases). The CDR3 length is 13 residues. Germline assignment: CDR1 DFQATT and CDR2 SNEGSKA (reference sequence). Trimming left V 3 bases short and J 6 bases short, with 15 bases between. The CDR3 spells CSASRAPQAEQYF. The CDR3 bases are TGCAGTGCTAGTAGGGCGCCACAGGCCGAGCAGTACTTC.

This clonotype appeared a single time. The J gene is TRBJ1-5, the V gene TRBV5-1; 7 bases map to TRBD1. Trimming cost V 3 bases and J 6 bases; bases outside gene matches: 3. This CDR3 region has 13 residues. Germline assignment: CDR1 SGHRS and CDR2 YFSETQ. The CDR3 spells CASSSGGGQPQHF. DNA for the CDR3: TGCGCCAGCAGCTCAGGGGGAGGTCAGCCCCAGCATTTT.